Listed below are T cell receptor beta chains from one sample, sequenced in a study of Ad26.COV2.S vaccination and SARS-CoV-2 variants. Produced via immunoSEQ multiplex PCR; TCRdb's table is partial and in-frame only. Of about 350,000 clones in the sample, approximately 90% were seen once. Source: peripheral blood, taken in a trial of Ad26.COV2.S vaccine versus placebo. The origin of the receptors is a person between 18 and 65 years old who received the Ad26.COV2.S COVID-19 vaccine or a placebo. CDR3s include the opening cysteine and the closing phenylalanine or tryptophan. The order of the fields is D gene, J gene, clone size, V gene, CDR3 DNA, CDR3 protein. The D gene is left open where the match is weak. Expanded clones are given a class, and other clones once, few, many or no size at all.

TRBD2,TRBJ2-3,NA,TRBV28,TGTGCCAGCAGTTTATTCCGACTAGCGGGAGAGGAGACAGATACGCAGTATTTT,CASSLFRLAGEETDTQYF
NA,TRBJ2-3,once,TRBV5-1,TGCGCCAGCACCGACTTCTCTAGCACAGATACGCAGTATTTT,CASTDFSSTDTQYF
NA,TRBJ1-1,NA,TRBV11-2,TGTGCCAGCAGCTTAGTCACTCCTGAAGCTTTCTTT,CASSLVTPEAFF
NA,TRBJ1-1,NA,TRBV29-1,TGCAGCGTTGATTGGGGGGAGAACACTGAAGCTTTCTTT,CSVDWGENTEAFF
NA,TRBJ1-4,NA,TRBV2,TGTGCCAGCAGGGGTGAAAAACTGTTTTTT,CASRGEKLFF
NA,TRBJ2-1,NA,TRBV15,TGTGCCACCAGCGTCCGCCTAGTGGGGCAGCAGTTCTTC,CATSVRLVGQQFF
NA,TRBJ2-7,NA,TRBV28,TGTGCCAGCAGTTTAGTTTCAGACTACGAGCAGTACTTC,CASSLVSDYEQYF
NA,TRBJ1-6,NA,TRBV3-1/TRBV3-2,TGTGCCAGCAGTCTTCGAGGGGTAGAGGGTTCACCCCTCCACTTT,CASSLRGVEGSPLHF
NA,TRBJ1-1,NA,TRBV5-6,TGTGCCAGCAGCTTGGCCGGGCGAGAAACTGAAGCTTTCTTT,CASSLAGRETEAFF
TRBD1,TRBJ1-2,NA,TRBV6-2/TRBV6-3,TGTGCCAGCAGTCGATCCGGGACAGGGGAGGATGGCTACACCTTC,CASSRSGTGEDGYTF
NA,TRBJ2-1,NA,TRBV5-4,TGTGCCAGCAGCGCGGATAGCTCCTACAATGAGCAGTTCTTC,CASSADSSYNEQFF
NA,TRBJ1-5,NA,TRBV7-2,TGTGCCAGCAGGGGGGGGCTTAATCAGCCCCAGCATTTT,CASRGGLNQPQHF
TRBD1,TRBJ2-5,few,TRBV19,TGTGCCAGTAGTATAGGAGCAGGGGGCGGGGAGACCCAGTACTTC,CASSIGAGGGETQYF
TRBD2,TRBJ2-1,NA,TRBV6-2/TRBV6-3,TGTGCCAGCAGTTATGAGGGAGGGGACGGGGATGAGCAGTTCTTC,CASSYEGGDGDEQFF
TRBD1,TRBJ2-7,NA,TRBV3-1/TRBV3-2,TGTGCCAGCAGCCTGGGACAGATCTACGAGCAGTACTTC,CASSLGQIYEQYF
NA,TRBJ1-5,NA,TRBV2,TGTGCCAGCAGTTGGTTTGGGCCGGACAATCAGCCCCAGCATTTT,CASSWFGPDNQPQHF
TRBD1,TRBJ2-3,NA,TRBV2,TGTGCCAGCAGTGAGACAGGGCTCACAGATACGCAGTATTTT,CASSETGLTDTQYF
NA,TRBJ2-5,NA,TRBV5-6,TGTGCCAGCGGATACCAAGAGACCCAGTACTTC,CASGYQETQYF
TRBD2,TRBJ2-1,NA,TRBV4-2,TGTGCCAGCAGTTCCGGGACTAGCGGAGGAAATGAGCAGTTCTTC,CASSSGTSGGNEQFF
TRBD1,TRBJ2-7,NA,TRBV18,TGTGCCAGCTCACACCCAGGACAGGGAGGAACCCCCTACGAGCAGTACTTC,CASSHPGQGGTPYEQYF
NA,TRBJ1-1,NA,TRBV2,TGTGCCAGCAGTGACCGGACGGGACACACTGAAGCTTTCTTT,CASSDRTGHTEAFF
TRBD2,TRBJ2-5,NA,TRBV24-1,TGTGCCACCAGTAGTGCGGGAGGGCCTAGGGAGACCCAGTACTTC,CATSSAGGPRETQYF
TRBD2,TRBJ2-3,NA,TRBV5-1,TGCGCCAGCAGCAGCGGCCATTTAGCGGGGGCGACAGATACGCAGTATTTT,CASSSGHLAGATDTQYF
NA,TRBJ2-7,once,TRBV19,TGTGCCAGTAGTATGGGCAGGGACTCCTACGAGCAGTACTTC,CASSMGRDSYEQYF
TRBD1,TRBJ1-1,NA,TRBV6-5,TGTGCCAGCAGTTACTCCCAGGGGGATGAAGCTTTCTTT,CASSYSQGDEAFF
NA,TRBJ2-1,NA,TRBV11-2,TGTGCCAGCAGCCTTATTATCGGGGAAGAGCAGTTCTTC,CASSLIIGEEQFF
TRBD1,TRBJ2-1,NA,TRBV5-4,TGTGCCAGCAGCCCCCGGACAGGAGTGCTGTCGAATGAGCAGTTCTTC,CASSPRTGVLSNEQFF
NA,TRBJ2-2,NA,TRBV3-1/TRBV3-2,TGTGCCAGCAGCCATTGGGGCGGGCCCGGGGAGCTGTTTTTT,CASSHWGGPGELFF
NA,TRBJ1-2,NA,TRBV27,TGTGCCAGCAGTTTCAACGCTAACTATGGCTACACCTTC,CASSFNANYGYTF
NA,TRBJ1-1,NA,TRBV7-8,TGTGCCAGCAGCCTAGACGGGGGGAGTATCACTGAAGCTTTCTTT,CASSLDGGSITEAFF
NA,TRBJ2-1,NA,TRBV28,TGTGCCAGCAGTTTGCTGACTATATCCTACAATGAGCAGTTCTTC,CASSLLTISYNEQFF
NA,TRBJ1-5,NA,TRBV19,TGTGCCAGTAGTATAGGGGACAATCCCCGCAATCAGCCCCAGCATTTT,CASSIGDNPRNQPQHF
NA,TRBJ1-1,NA,TRBV6-5,TGTGCCAGCACTAAGAGGGAGGACACTGAAGCTTTCTTT,CASTKREDTEAFF
TRBD1,TRBJ2-2,NA,TRBV2,TGTGCCAGCCGGGACAGGGTTCTTTCCGGGGAGCTGTTTTTT,CASRDRVLSGELFF
TRBD1,TRBJ1-1,NA,TRBV15,TGTGCCACCAGCAGGAAAGCGACAGGGGGAGGAGCTTTCTTT,CATSRKATGGGAFF
TRBD1,TRBJ2-7,NA,TRBV6-5,TGTGCCAGCACCCCGACCGGGACAGGCTCCTACGAGCAGTACTTC,CASTPTGTGSYEQYF
NA,TRBJ1-3,few,TRBV6-5,TGTGCCAGCAGGGGGACTGTTCCTGGAAACACCATATATTTT,CASRGTVPGNTIYF
NA,TRBJ1-5,few,TRBV6-6,TGTGCCAGCCGAGGGGCGTTTAGCAATCAGCCCCAGCATTTT,CASRGAFSNQPQHF
NA,TRBJ1-1,NA,TRBV28,TGTGCCAGCAGTTTTTGGGCAGGGAGAAACACTGAAGCTTTCTTT,CASSFWAGRNTEAFF
NA,TRBJ1-1,NA,TRBV19,TGTGCCAGTAGTATCAGGGGTGGGCCCACTGAAGCTTTCTTT,CASSIRGGPTEAFF
NA,TRBJ2-3,NA,TRBV2,TGTGCCAGCAGTGATAGCACCACTAGCACAGATACGCAGTATTTT,CASSDSTTSTDTQYF
TRBD2,TRBJ2-2,NA,TRBV29-1,TGCAGCGTAGTGACTAGCGGGGGTAACACCGGGGAGCTGTTTTTT,CSVVTSGGNTGELFF
TRBD2,TRBJ2-7,NA,TRBV3-1/TRBV3-2,TGTGCCAGCAGCCAAGGAGCGATCCAGACTAGCAGACGCTACGAGCAGTACTTC,CASSQGAIQTSRRYEQYF
TRBD1,TRBJ2-1,few,TRBV13,TGTGCCAGCAGCTTAGAGGGGGCGAGCGACAATGAGCAGTTCTTC,CASSLEGASDNEQFF